This T cell receptor beta chain was profiled in a study of PD-L1 blockade in urothelial cancer (dated by TCRdb to about 2017). Regarding the research as a whole: Therapy was started around 2014 for all patients, and atezolizumab 1,200 mg was administered intravenously every 3 weeks. In the same patients who had TCR sequencing, pretreatment tumors also underwent whole exome sequencing and RNA sequencing. An ECOG performance status of 0 or 1 was recorded for the patients, and 0 to 3 prior chemotherapy regimens had been received by the patients. About 85% of the roughly 29 patients were males with bladder-origin urothelial cancer, and 18 of 29 reported a prior smoking history. Pretreatment blood TCR-seq was available for about 27 patients, at least one posttreatment blood collection was obtained for roughly 24 patients, and tumor TCR-seq was available for roughly 24 patients. Blood samples yielded a median of roughly 150,000 T cells and 65,000 to 95,000 unique TCRs, with median clonality roughly 0.082. Pretreatment tumor samples, along with matched peripheral blood collected serially before and after atezolizumab treatment, underwent TCR sequencing. Several patients achieved durable clinical benefit and about 22 did not. Somatic, immune and clinical correlates of response to PD-L1 blockade with atezolizumab in urothelial cancer were the focus of an exploratory multi-omic analysis. Durable clinical benefit was defined as progression-free survival longer than 6 months, and TCR features were also tested against progression-free and overall survival. Blood samples were analyzed 3 weeks after the start of treatment (second dose) and 6 weeks after the start of treatment. Beyond this particular receptor, the publication reports: A pretreatment peripheral blood TCR clonality below the median was linked to improved progression-free and overall survival. Patients with durable benefit showed greater expansion of tumor-associated TCR clones in peripheral blood 3 weeks after starting treatment (n ≈ 23, p = 0.022). Because the sample size was small (n ≈ 29) and many exploratory analyses were performed, the results are intended to be hypothesis-generating.

V loses 6 bases at its end and J loses 11 bases; junction bases beyond the gene matches: 3. The CDR3 covers 12 residues, taking in both the cysteine and the phenylalanine. Here the CDR3 DNA is all that survives: 36 bases in frame from base 1. As encoded in the germline V gene, CDR1 is SNHLY while CDR2 is FYNNEI. To estimate absolute template abundance from read counts, synthetic TCR analog templates were spiked into each PCR. TCRbeta CDR3 regions were amplified from genomic DNA with bias-controlled V and J gene primers using the immunoSEQ assay. Sequencing of rearranged TCRbeta segments was done at approximately 20X coverage. As for the original processing: Sequencing errors were corrected by clustering and CDR3s were annotated against IMGT to assign V, D and J genes. Downstream analyses used only productive TCRbeta rearrangements, leaving out any out-of-frame or stop-codon sequences. Clonality was calculated as one minus the Shannon entropy normalized by the log of the number of unique productive sequences. Fisher's exact test with Benjamini-Hochberg correction, using a cutoff of adjusted p below 0.01, was how clones that differed between time points or between blood and tumor were identified. TCRdb mirrors the immuneACCESS table, restricted to in-frame sequences. Some clones are absent from its copies; in checked studies, under half trace to an unresolved V gene, and the reason for the others is unknown. V, J and clone size derive from that table, while D and trimming were established from the DNA sequence. This sample lists around 130,000 clones; less than 85% were detected once. The biggest ten clones account for 3.2% of the sample.

Explained via the paper, the time point label denotes: pretreatment peripheral blood. The cohort included roughly 29 patients with locally advanced or metastatic urothelial carcinoma who were treated at Memorial Sloan Kettering on a trial protocol. Peripheral blood mononuclear cells were collected from each patient pretreatment and during treatment, giving between 1 and 8 total time points per patient. The Qiagen DNeasy Blood extraction kit was used to purify genomic DNA from total PBMCs and tumor samples. Collected pretreatment and during treatment, PBMCs were isolated and stored as previously described. This clone was found once. The specificity of this receptor is unknown. No qualities accompany the bases; no much larger clone lies one base away.

This specimen was PBMCs, taken around atezolizumab (anti-PD-L1) treatment. This clonotype originated in a middle-aged man with urothelial cancer. The V gene is TRBV2 and the J gene is TRBJ1-4; 10 nucleotides in the junction match TRBD1. At the DNA level, the sequence is TGTGCCAGCAGAGGGACAGGGGAGAAACTGTTTTTT. Its protein product is CASRGTGEKLFF.